This TCR beta chain was sequenced during a study of shared clonotypes between healthy human individuals. The assay was immunoSEQ multiplex PCR, and TCRdb's table has in-frame clones only and misses some. The profile shows about 2.3 million clones, over 85% of them singletons. Findings and caveats of the study: Estimated richness values were generally larger in naive subsets than in memory subsets.

V was clipped by 2 bases and J by 4 bases; unmatched bases: 7. The germline V gene encodes CDR1 SGDLS and CDR2 YYNGEE. This CDR3 is built from 15 residues. Comment on this clone: Antigen specificity is unknown.

The chain uses TRBV9 and TRBJ1-2; TRBD1 matches at 8 bases. The TCR originated in a man between 18 and 29 years old in good health. Some clones in this sample may be carry-over from other donors' samples. The sample comprised naive CD4+ T cells from PBMCs. Subset specified: CD45RA+ positively selected. In DNA form, the CDR3 reads TGTGCCAGCAGCGTCGTGGACAGGGACATCTATGGCTACACCTTC. Residues: CASSVVDRDIYGYTF.